These 26 T cell receptor beta chains share one sample of origin, sequenced in a study of blood T cell repertoires in COVID-19. The protocol was immunoSEQ multiplex PCR, while the TCRdb copy is restricted to in-frame clones and leaves out a portion. The table has over 100,000 clones, 85% to 90% seen once. Sequencing input: peripheral blood. These receptors originate from a man older than 75 with acute or convalescent COVID-19.

The chain carries TRBV6-5 and TRBJ1-5; D remains ambiguous. The CDR3 totals 15 residues. Trimming removed 8 bases at V and 5 bases at J, with 19 bases between. Germline V gene data show CDR1 as MNHEY and CDR2 as SVGAGI. The CDR3 here is CASLMGLVEYQPQHF. The CDR3 DNA reads TGTGCCAGCCTAATGGGCCTGGTAGAATATCAGCCCCAGCATTTT.

This clone was detected once. The chain employs TRBV19 and TRBJ1-1, with D hard to call. V lost 5 bases and J 5 bases, leaving 6 bases between the germline ends. The CDR3 contains 11 residues. Germline loops: CDR1 LNHDA, CDR2 SQIVND (reference sequence). CDR3 nucleotide sequence: TGTGCCAGTAGTCAGAGGACTGAAGCTTTCTTT. Amino acid sequence: CASSQRTEAFF.

This chain connects TRBV6-2 or TRBV6-3 to TRBJ1-2, with D possibly being TRBD1 (5 bases). V was cut by 2 bases and J by 2 bases, with 9 bases left in between. The CDR3 sequence is 14 residues long. The germline gives CDR1 MNHEY, CDR2 SVGEGT. For the CDR3, the DNA is TGTGCCAGCAGTTACGTCGCAGGGAACTATGGCTACACCTTC. This translates into CASSYVAGNYGYTF.

The chain couples TRBV6-1 to TRBJ1-3, with unresolved D. Germline values: CDR1 MNHNS, CDR2 SASEGT. V gave up 3 bases and J gave up 0 bases, with 9 bases separating them. This CDR3 comprises 15 residues. The chain's CDR3 is CASSDPKSSGNTIYF. The CDR3 nucleotides are TGTGCCAGCAGTGATCCCAAGAGCTCTGGAAACACCATATATTTT.

The chain is built from TRBV24-1 and TRBJ2-1; a possible D gene is TRBD2 (6 bases). The ends were cut back, 7 bases at V and 1 base at J, with 7 bases in the middle. The germline CDR1 and CDR2 sequences are KGHDR and SFDVKD. This CDR3 is 13 amino acids long. Here the CDR3 DNA reads TGTGCCACCAGCGGGGGTTCCTACAATGAGCAGTTCTTC. This sequence encodes CATSGGSYNEQFF.

This clone occurred many times. The V call is TRBV6-6, the J call TRBJ2-7; D possibly corresponds to TRBD2 (5 bases). The V gene's germline CDR1 is MNHNY and CDR2 SVGAGI (reference sequence). Trimming pared 6 bases from V and 7 bases from J, leaving 10 bases between. The CDR3 spans 11 residues. The CDR3: CASSPGGEQYF. The CDR3 coding sequence is TGTGCCAGCAGCCCCGGCGGGGAGCAGTACTTC.

The V gene is TRBV30, the J gene TRBJ1-1; TRBD1 is a possible D gene (5 bases). The germline V gene encodes CDR1 GTSNPN and CDR2 SVGIG (reference sequence). The V end lost 3 bases, the J end lost 2 bases, and 10 bases lay between the germline ends. The CDR3 spans 13 residues. CDR3 in amino acids: CAWRADSNTEAFF. The CDR3 DNA sequence: TGTGCCTGGAGGGCAGACAGTAACACTGAAGCTTTCTTT.

As for this clone: At one of its ends the junction is not consistent with the germline gene, which may arise from a read error. The genes are TRBV7-7 and TRBJ2-1, with 14 nucleotides matching TRBD2. The CDR3 spans 15 residues. CDR1 and CDR2 (germline): SSHAT, FNYEAQ (reference sequence). For the CDR3, the DNA is TGTGCTAGCAGCGCCGGGACTAGCGGGAGCCATGAGCAGTTCTTC. This gives the protein CASSAGTSGSHEQFF.

This clone has just one count. The chain combines TRBV5-1 with TRBJ2-2; 9 nucleotides match TRBD2. V lost 2 bases and J lost 4; bases outside the gene matches: 0. Germline loops: CDR1 SGHRS, CDR2 YFSETQ. This CDR3 is 14 amino acids long. CDR3 sequence (DNA): TGCGCCAGCAGCTTACTAGCGGGCACCGGGGAGCTGTTTTTT. Translated, it gives CASSLLAGTGELFF. Full variable domain (missing parts from reference TRBV5-1 and TRBJ2-2): KAGVTQTPRYLIKTRGQQVTLSCSPISGHRSVSWYQQTPGQGLQFLFEYFSETQRNKGNFPGRFSGRQFSNSRSEMNVSTLELGDSALYLCASSLLAGTGELFFGEGSRLTVL.

The J gene is TRBJ1-3, the V gene TRBV6-5; TRBD1 matches at 9 bases. The germline V gene encodes CDR1 MNHEY and CDR2 SVGAGI. CDR3 size: 16 residues. The J segment lost 0 bases and the V segment lost 4 bases, leaving 4 bases of the junction unmatched. The CDR3 DNA reads as TGTGCCAGCAGTTGGGACAGGGAAGGCTCTGGAAACACCATATATTTT. It specifies CASSWDREGSGNTIYF.

J is TRBJ2-5 and V is TRBV2, with TRBD2 as a possible D gene (5 bases). Germline values: CDR1 SNHLY, CDR2 FYNNEI. This CDR3 is 14 amino acids long. V lost 1 base to trimming and J lost 5 bases, with 11 bases between them. CDR3 DNA: TGTGCCAGCAGTGAAGGCGGACTTGGGGAGACCCAGTACTTC. It specifies CASSEGGLGETQYF.

This sequence joins TRBV6-5 and TRBJ1-2; weak D call: TRBD1 (6 bases). The V end was cut by 6 bases, the J end by 7 bases, with 15 bases between. Per germline, CDR1 MNHEY and CDR2 SVGAGI. This CDR3 is 13 amino acids long. The CDR3 sequence is CASSNRVPAGYTF. CDR3 sequence (DNA): TGTGCCAGCAGCAACAGGGTCCCGGCTGGCTACACCTTC.

The gene calls are TRBV11-2 and TRBJ2-2, with D possibly TRBD2 on 6 matching bases. Trimming stripped 0 bases from V and 6 bases from J, with 11 bases between. The CDR3 runs 15 residues. Germline V gene lookup returns CDR1 SGHAT and CDR2 FQNNGV. DNA of the CDR3: TGTGCCAGCAGCTTAGATGGTAGGGAGGCCGGGGAGCTGTTTTTT. This sequence encodes CASSLDGREAGELFF.

V usage is TRBV5-4 and J usage is TRBJ2-7; the D gene is possibly TRBD2 (5 bases). This CDR3 is built from 15 residues. Deletions cut 0 bases from V and 0 bases from J, with 10 bases between. Germline CDR1 is SGHNT and CDR2 is YYREEE (reference sequence). The CDR3 reads CASSLGGSTSYEQYF. The CDR3, as DNA: TGTGCCAGCAGCTTGGGAGGGAGCACCTCCTACGAGCAGTACTTC.

This clone was counted a few times. The chain is built from TRBV19 and TRBJ1-6; D is possibly TRBD1 (6 bases). Germline V lookup: CDR1 LNHDA, CDR2 SQIVND (reference sequence). Trimming removed 3 bases from V and 10 bases from J, with 16 bases in between. This CDR3 contains 15 residues. The CDR3: CASSIQAQTGSPLHF. CDR3 DNA: TGTGCCAGTAGTATTCAGGCGCAGACAGGCTCACCCCTCCACTTT.

This chain uses TRBV2 with TRBJ2-5; 10 bases align to TRBD1. V shed 8 bases and J 1 base; nucleotides not matched to a gene: 4. CDR1 is SNHLY and CDR2 is FYNNEI in the germline V gene. This CDR3 comprises 14 residues. The CDR3 nucleotides are TGTGCCAGCCTCCGGGACAGGGGCCAAGAGACCCAGTACTTC. The encoded protein is CASLRDRGQETQYF.

This clone was seen only once. The rearrangement links TRBV6-1 to TRBJ1-2; D gene uncertain. The CDR3 has 13 amino acids. Germline-derived CDR1 and CDR2 are MNHNS and SASEGT. Trimming stripped 0 bases from V and 8 bases from J, with 10 bases between. As DNA, the CDR3 is TGTGCCAGCAGTGAAGCGTCGGGTATAGGCTACACCTTC. Its protein product is CASSEASGIGYTF.

The chain recombines TRBV29-1 with TRBJ2-3; D is possibly TRBD2 (6 bases). The CDR3 totals 14 residues. The germline V and J ends were trimmed by 3 bases and 0 bases, with 10 bases remaining between them. Looked up from germline, CDR1 is SQVTM and CDR2 is ANQGSEA. The CDR3 is CSVDPSGSTDTQYF. CDR3 in DNA: TGCAGCGTTGACCCCAGCGGGAGCACAGATACGCAGTATTTT.

The V call is TRBV6-2 or TRBV6-3, the J call TRBJ2-5, with 11 positions matching TRBD1. Germline trimming cut 5 bases from V and 5 bases from J; bases unmatched to any gene: 4. CDR3 length: 14 amino acids. Germline CDR1 and CDR2: MNHEY and SVGEGT. CDR3 DNA: TGTGCCAGCAGTGGACAGGGGGCTACGGAGACCCAGTACTTC. Translation: CASSGQGATETQYF.

In its sample, this clone was seen once. V is TRBV10-3 and J is TRBJ2-4; 7 bases are shared with TRBD2. This CDR3 region has 15 residues. In germline, CDR1 is ENHRY, CDR2 SYGVKD. V was pared by 0 bases and J by 9 bases, with 8 bases of the junction left unmatched. The CDR3 bases are TGTGCCATCAGTGAGTCCGGGTACGGGGGGTTCATTCAGTACTTC. The encoded protein is CAISESGYGGFIQYF.

A single count supports this clone. The chain uses TRBV5-1 and TRBJ1-1; maybe TRBD1 (6 bases). Germline V gene sequence: CDR1 SGHRS, CDR2 YFSETQ. The CDR3 length is 14 residues. Trimming pared 0 bases from V and 1 base from J, leaving 7 bases between. CDR3 amino acids: CASSLEGQNTEAFF. The CDR3 nucleotides read TGCGCCAGCAGCTTGGAGGGACAGAACACTGAAGCTTTCTTT.

The gene calls are TRBV6-4 and TRBJ1-3, with a weak D call TRBD1 (6 bases). The CDR3 contains 14 residues. The ends were cut back, 6 bases at V and 6 bases at J, with 15 bases in the middle. Germline V gene data show CDR1 as MRHNA and CDR2 as SNTAGT. The CDR3 sequence is CASSPPGAANTIYF. The CDR3, as DNA: TGTGCCAGCAGCCCGCCAGGGGCGGCAAACACCATATATTTT.

V is TRBV7-8 and J is TRBJ2-7, with D possibly matching TRBD1 (6 bases). CDR3 length: 15 amino acids. The V gene lost 3 bases and the J gene lost 0 bases, with 12 bases spanning the gap. CDR1 and CDR2 (germline): SGHVS, FQNEAQ. The CDR3 bases are TGTGCCAGCAGCTTCGGGACACCGAGCTCCTACGAGCAGTACTTC. Translation gives CASSFGTPSSYEQYF. Filled out from reference TRBV7-8 and TRBJ2-7, the complete variable domain reads GAGVSQSPRYKVAKRGQDVALRCDPISGHVSLFWYQQALGQGPEFLTYFQNEAQLDKSGLPSDRFFAERPEGSVSTLKIQRTQQEDSAVYLCASSFGTPSSYEQYFGPGTRLTVT.

The chain is built from TRBV6-5 and TRBJ1-1, with TRBD1 as a possible D gene (5 bases). The CDR3 spans 14 residues. Germline CDR1 MNHEY, CDR2 SVGAGI. V lost 4 bases and J 6 bases, leaving 15 bases between the germline ends. CDR3 in DNA: TGTGCCAGCAGTTTTCCATCAGGGTCCCCTGAAGCTTTCTTT. As protein: CASSFPSGSPEAFF.

This clone was counted a few times. The chain combines TRBV19 with TRBJ1-1, with 8 bases identical to TRBD1. This CDR3 has 15 amino acids. CDR1 LNHDA and CDR2 SQIVND come from the germline V gene (reference sequence). V shed 3 bases and J 6 bases; nucleotides not matched to a gene: 9. Written as DNA, the CDR3 is TGTGCCAGTAGTATTCTAGGACAGGGTGTTGCTGAAGCTTTCTTT. This codes for CASSILGQGVAEAFF. Using reference TRBV19 and TRBJ1-1 for the parts outside the CDR3, the full variable domain is DGGITQSPKYLFRKEGQNVTLSCEQNLNHDAMYWYRQDPGQGLRLIYYSQIVNDFQKGDIAEGYSVSREKKESFPLTVTSAQKNPTAFYLCASSILGQGVAEAFFGQGTRLTVV.

J is TRBJ2-3 and V is TRBV11-2; TRBD1 matches at 7 bases. J was trimmed by 3 bases and V by 6 bases; bases with no gene match: 6. The germline gives CDR1 SGHAT, CDR2 FQNNGV. This CDR3 has 14 residues. CDR3 DNA: TGTGCCAGCAGAAACAGGGGTGAGACAGATACGCAGTATTTT. As protein: CASRNRGETDTQYF.